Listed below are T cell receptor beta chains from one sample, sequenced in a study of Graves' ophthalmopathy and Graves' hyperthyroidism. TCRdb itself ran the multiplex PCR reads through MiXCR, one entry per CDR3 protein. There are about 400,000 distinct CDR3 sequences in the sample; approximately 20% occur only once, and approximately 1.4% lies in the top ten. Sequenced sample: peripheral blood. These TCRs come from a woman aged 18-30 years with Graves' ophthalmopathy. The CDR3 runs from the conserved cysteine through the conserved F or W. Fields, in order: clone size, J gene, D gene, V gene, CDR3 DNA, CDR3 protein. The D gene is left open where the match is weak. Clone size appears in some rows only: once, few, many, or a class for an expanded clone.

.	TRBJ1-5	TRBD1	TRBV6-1	TGTGCCTCGGAACAGGGGCGATGGAATCAGCCCCAGCATTTT	CASEQGRWNQPQHF
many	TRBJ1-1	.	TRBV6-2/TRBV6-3	TGTGCCAGCAGTTACTCCTCAGGAGCTTTCTTT	CASSYSSGAFF
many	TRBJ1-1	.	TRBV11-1	TGTGCCAGCAGGAAAGGGGATTTGAACACTGAAGCTTTCTTT	CASRKGDLNTEAFF
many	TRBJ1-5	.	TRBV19	TGTGCCAGTAGGTTCCAGGGGCAGCCCCAGCATTTT	CASRFQGQPQHF
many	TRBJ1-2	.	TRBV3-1	TGTGCCAGCAGCCACCGGGACCCGGGTTGGGATGGCTACACCTTC	CASSHRDPGWDGYTF
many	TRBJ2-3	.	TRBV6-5	TGTGCCAGCAGTTGGGTAGGGGATACGCAGTATTTT	CASSWVGDTQYF
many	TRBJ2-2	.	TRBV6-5	TGTGCCAGCAGTTACTTCACGGGCACCGGGGAGCTGTTTTTT	CASSYFTGTGELFF
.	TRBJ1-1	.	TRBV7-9	TGTGCCAGCACGAGGGATGGGTACACTGAAGCTTTCTTT	CASTRDGYTEAFF
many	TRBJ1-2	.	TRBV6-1	TGTGCCAGCAGTCCCGCGGGGGGGGGAGCATACGGCTACACCTTC	CASSPAGGGAYGYTF
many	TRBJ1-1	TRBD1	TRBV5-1	TGTGCCAGTAGTCCGACAGGGATGAACACTGAAGCTTTCTTT	CASSPTGMNTEAFF
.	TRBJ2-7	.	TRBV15	TGTGCCACCAGCAGAGAAGGGGCCTCAACCTACGAGCAGTACTTC	CATSREGASTYEQYF
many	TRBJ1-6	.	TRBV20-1	TGCAGTGCCCCTGATGGAGGGCATTCACCCCTCCACTTT	CSAPDGGHSPLHF
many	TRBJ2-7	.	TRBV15	TGTGCCACCAGCAGAGTAGTGGGGACGGGGGCCTCCTACGAGCAGTACTTC	CATSRVVGTGASYEQYF
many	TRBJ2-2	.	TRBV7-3	TGTGCCAGCAGTTCCATTGGAGCCCAGAACACCGGGGAGCTGTTTTTT	CASSSIGAQNTGELFF
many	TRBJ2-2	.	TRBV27	TGTGCCAGCACTCCGGGGCAGGGGAACACCGGGGAGCTGTTTTTT	CASTPGQGNTGELFF
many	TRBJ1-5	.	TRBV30	TGTGCCTGGAGTGTACGAGGGGGGCTTCAGCCCCAGCATTTT	CAWSVRGGLQPQHF
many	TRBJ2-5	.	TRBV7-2	TGTGCCAGCAGCTTAGTCCCCCGGGAGACCCAGTACTTC	CASSLVPRETQYF
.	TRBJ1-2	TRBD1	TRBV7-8	TGTGCCAGCAGCCTAGACAGGGGTGGCTACACCTTC	CASSLDRGGYTF
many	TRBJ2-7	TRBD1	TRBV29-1	TGCAGCGTTAAACTGACAGGGCCCTACGAGCAGTACTTC	CSVKLTGPYEQYF
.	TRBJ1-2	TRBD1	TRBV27	TGTGCCAGCAGTTCAACCTCAGGGGGATGGGGGGGCTACACCTTC	CASSSTSGGWGGYTF
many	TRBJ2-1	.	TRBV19	TGTGCCAGTAGTATCCCCACAGGGAACGAGCAGTTCTTC	CASSIPTGNEQFF
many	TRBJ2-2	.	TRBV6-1	TGTGCCAGCCGATCTCAAACGAACACCGGGGAGCTGTTTTTT	CASRSQTNTGELFF
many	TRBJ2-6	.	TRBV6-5	TGTGCCAGCAGTTCCCAGACCCTTATGGCTGGGGCCAACGTCCTGACTTTC	CASSSQTLMAGANVLTF
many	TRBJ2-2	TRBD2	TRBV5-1	TGCGCCAGCAGGACGGCCGGACTAGCGACGGGAGGGGAGCTGTTTTTT	CASRTAGLATGGELFF
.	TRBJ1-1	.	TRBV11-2	TGTGCCAGCAGCTTAGACCCGTCCATGAACACTGAAGCTTTCTTT	CASSLDPSMNTEAFF
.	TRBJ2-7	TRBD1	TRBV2	TGTGCCAGCAGTGAAAACATGCAGGGACAGGGTTCCTACGAGCAGTACTTC	CASSENMQGQGSYEQYF
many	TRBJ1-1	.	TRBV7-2	TGTGCCAGCAGATCACAGGCCCTTAACACTGAAGCTTTCTTT	CASRSQALNTEAFF
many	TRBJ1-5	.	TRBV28	TGTGCCAGCAGTTCTCCCTCGTCCAATCAGCCCCAGCATTTT	CASSSPSSNQPQHF
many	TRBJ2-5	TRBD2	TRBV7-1	TGTGCCAGCAGTCACCCGCCACCGCGGCGGCTAGCGGGCCCCATGTTCGGGGAGACCCAGTACTTC	CASSHPPPRRLAGPMFGETQYF
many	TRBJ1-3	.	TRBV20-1	TGCAGTGCTACGCAGGGTGCGCCTGGAAACACCATATATTTT	CSATQGAPGNTIYF
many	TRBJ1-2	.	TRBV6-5	TGTGCCAGCAGTCGCCAGGGGATGGACTATGGCTACACCTTC	CASSRQGMDYGYTF
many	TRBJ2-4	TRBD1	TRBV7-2	TGTGCCAGCAGCACCAGACAGGGAATGGCCCCGGACATTCAGTACTTC	CASSTRQGMAPDIQYF
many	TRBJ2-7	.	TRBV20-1	TGCAGTGCTAATCCGAGGACAGCTACCTACGAGCAATACTTC	CSANPRTATYEQYF
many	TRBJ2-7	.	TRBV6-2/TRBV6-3	TGTGCCAGCAGTACCTTGCAAAGGGTGACCTACGAGCAGTACTTC	CASSTLQRVTYEQYF
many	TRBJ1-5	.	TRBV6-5	TGTGCCAGCAGTTACTCCGGGACTTATAGCAATCAGCCCCAGCATTTT	CASSYSGTYSNQPQHF
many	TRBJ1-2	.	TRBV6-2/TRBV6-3	TGTGCCAGCAGTTATCGGGGGCCGGATTATGGCTACACCTTC	CASSYRGPDYGYTF
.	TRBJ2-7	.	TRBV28	TGTGCCAGCAGTCCGATCGACCAATCCCTACTCTACGAGCAGTACTTC	CASSPIDQSLLYEQYF
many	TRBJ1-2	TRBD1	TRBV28	TGTGCCAGCAGAAGCACAGGGGAGCGGGGCTACACCTTC	CASRSTGERGYTF
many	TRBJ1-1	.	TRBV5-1	TGCGCCAGCAGCTTAACAGGGAAGCGGAACACTGAAGCTTTCTTT	CASSLTGKRNTEAFF
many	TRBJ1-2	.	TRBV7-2	TGTGCCAGCGCCCCGGGGGGAATTAGCTATGGCTACACCTTC	CASAPGGISYGYTF
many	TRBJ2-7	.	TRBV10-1	TGCGGAAGGGGAGACACAGGCCTACGAATCGAGCAGTACTTC	CGRGDTGLRIEQYF
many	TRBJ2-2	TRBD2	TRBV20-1	TGCAGTGCTAGAGATCGGGGACTAGCGGGGACCGGGGAGCTGTTTTTT	CSARDRGLAGTGELFF
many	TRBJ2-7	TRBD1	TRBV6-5	TGTGCCAGCAGTTACCGGGACAGGGGGATCTACGAGCAGTACTTC	CASSYRDRGIYEQYF
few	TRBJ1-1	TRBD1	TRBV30	TGTGCCTGGAGCGGACAGGAGAACACTGAAGCTTTCTTT	CAWSGQENTEAFF
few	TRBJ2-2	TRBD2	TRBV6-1	TGTGCCAGCCGCCGGGGACTAAGGGACACCGGGGAGCTGTTTTTT	CASRRGLRDTGELFF
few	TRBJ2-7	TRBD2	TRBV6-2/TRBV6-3	TGTGCCAGCAGATTAAGCGGGAGCTCTTTCTACGAGCAGTACTTC	CASRLSGSSFYEQYF
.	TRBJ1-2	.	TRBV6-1	TGTGCCAGCAGTGAAGCGCTAGGGACACCTGTTGTCTATGGCTACACCTTC	CASSEALGTPVVYGYTF
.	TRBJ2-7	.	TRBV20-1	TGCAGTGCTAGAGAATTGGGGGGCTACGAGCAGTACTTC	CSARELGGYEQYF